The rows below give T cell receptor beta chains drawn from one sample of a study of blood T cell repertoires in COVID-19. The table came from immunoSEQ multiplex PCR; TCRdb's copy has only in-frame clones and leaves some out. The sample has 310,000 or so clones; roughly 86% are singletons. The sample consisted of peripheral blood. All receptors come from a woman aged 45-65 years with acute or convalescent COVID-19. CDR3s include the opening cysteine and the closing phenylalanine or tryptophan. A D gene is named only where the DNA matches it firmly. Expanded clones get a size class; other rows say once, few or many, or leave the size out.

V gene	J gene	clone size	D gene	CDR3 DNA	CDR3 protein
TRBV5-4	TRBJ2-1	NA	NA	TGTGCCAGCAGCTTGTCCCAACTGAATGAGCAGTTCTTC	CASSLSQLNEQFF
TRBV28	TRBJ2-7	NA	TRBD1	TGTGCCAGCAGTCGGACAGGGGGTACCTACGAGCAGTACTTC	CASSRTGGTYEQYF
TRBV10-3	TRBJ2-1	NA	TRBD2	TGTGCCATCAGTGAGTCGGGGGGGGGCTCCTACAATGAGCAGTTCTTC	CAISESGGGSYNEQFF
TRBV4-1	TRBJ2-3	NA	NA	TGCGCCAGCAGCCAAGATATGGTAGCGTCTGATACGCAGTATTTT	CASSQDMVASDTQYF
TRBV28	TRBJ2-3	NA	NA	TGTGCCAGCAGCAGAAATACGCAGTATTTT	CASSRNTQYF
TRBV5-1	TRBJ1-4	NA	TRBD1	TGCGCCAGCAGCTTACAGGGGAATGAAAAACTGTTTTTT	CASSLQGNEKLFF
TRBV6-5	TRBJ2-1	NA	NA	TGTGCCAGCAGAGGGACAAGCGGGGACAATGAGCAGTTCTTC	CASRGTSGDNEQFF
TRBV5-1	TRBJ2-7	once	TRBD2	TGCGCCAGTCAGAATGGGCTAGCGGGGAACTACGAGCAGTACTTC	CASQNGLAGNYEQYF
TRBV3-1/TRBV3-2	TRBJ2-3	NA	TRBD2	TGTGCCAGCAGCCAAGAACAGGGACTAGCGACAGATACGCAGTATTTT	CASSQEQGLATDTQYF
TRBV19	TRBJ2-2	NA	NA	TGTGCCAGTAGTATAGATCGGGACTCCTGGATCACCGGGGAGCTGTTTTTT	CASSIDRDSWITGELFF
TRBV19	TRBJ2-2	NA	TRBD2	TGTGCCAGTAGTATCGGGCTAGCGGGAGGGCGGGGGAACACCGGGGAGCTGTTTTTT	CASSIGLAGGRGNTGELFF
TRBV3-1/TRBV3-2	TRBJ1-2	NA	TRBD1	TGTGCCAGCAGCCAAAGGGACAGGGGGCGCGATCGGGGCGGCTACACCTTC	CASSQRDRGRDRGGYTF
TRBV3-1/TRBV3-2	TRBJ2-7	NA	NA	TGTGCCAGCAGCCTAGACCTAACCAGGGGCTACGAGCAGTACTTC	CASSLDLTRGYEQYF
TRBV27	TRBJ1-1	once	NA	TGTGCCAGCAGTTCAGGAGGAACAGGGCTCGCTAGAAGGGCTTTCTTT	CASSSGGTGLARRAFF
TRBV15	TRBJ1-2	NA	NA	TGTGCCACCAGCAGAGCCCGGGGGTATGGCTACACCTTC	CATSRARGYGYTF
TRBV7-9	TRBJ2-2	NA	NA	TGTGCCAGCAGCTTAGCCGGGAGAAACACCGGGGAGCTGTTTTTT	CASSLAGRNTGELFF
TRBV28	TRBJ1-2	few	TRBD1	TGTGCCAGCAGTTTATTAGCCAATCAGGGGGGTAACTATGGCTACACCTTC	CASSLLANQGGNYGYTF
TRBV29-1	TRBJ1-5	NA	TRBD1	TGCAGCGTTGCGACCGGGACAGGGGGGGGTCAGCCCCAGCATTTT	CSVATGTGGGQPQHF
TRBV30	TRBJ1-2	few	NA	TGTGCCTGGAGGGGGGCGAGGGAATCTGGCTACACCTTC	CAWRGARESGYTF
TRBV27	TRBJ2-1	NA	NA	TGTGCCACAGCTTTCATGGTGGGCCTCTACAATGAGCAGTTCTTC	CATAFMVGLYNEQFF
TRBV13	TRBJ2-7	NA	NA	TGTGCCAGCAGCTTTCACGGGACAAGGAGCTACGAGCAGTACTTC	CASSFHGTRSYEQYF
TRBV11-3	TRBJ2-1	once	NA	TGTGCCAGCAGCTTCTCTCAACAGGCGAATCAGTTCTTC	CASSFSQQANQFF
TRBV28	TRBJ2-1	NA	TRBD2	TGTGCCAGCAGCGCCCTGACTAGCGGGAAATCAAATGAGCAGTTCTTC	CASSALTSGKSNEQFF